A selection of T cell receptor beta chains follows, all from one sample in a study of CD8+ T cells in alopecia areata. Here immunoSEQ multiplex PCR was the method, and the copy in TCRdb shows in-frame clones only, minus some. The table lists approximately 120,000 clones, about 59% of them singletons. Sequences were derived from CD4+ T cells sorted from blood, sampled at week 4, from a patient treated with tofacitinib. The receptors derive from a human donor with alopecia areata. CDR3s leave out the opening cysteine and the closing phenylalanine or tryptophan.

J gene: TRBJ2-7
CDR3 length: 11
V gene: TRBV11-1
CDR3 protein: ASSPHRSYEQY

J gene: TRBJ2-7
CDR3 length: 11
V gene: TRBV27
CDR3 protein: ASSLQVHYEQY

J gene: TRBJ1-4
CDR3 length: 14
V gene: TRBV7-8
CDR3 protein: ASSSRPDRGSEKLF

J gene: TRBJ1-2
CDR3 length: 12
V gene: TRBV27
CDR3 protein: ASSSGTGVQRYT

J gene: TRBJ1-1
CDR3 length: 9
V gene: TRBV29-1
CDR3 protein: SGGGNTEAF

J gene: TRBJ1-2
CDR3 length: 10
V gene: TRBV5-6
CDR3 protein: ASSLVPGGYT

J gene: TRBJ1-2
CDR3 length: 12
V gene: TRBV10-3
CDR3 protein: AISEGTGGNGYT

J gene: TRBJ2-7
CDR3 length: 13
V gene: TRBV5-1
CDR3 protein: ASSLDRETSYEQY

J gene: TRBJ2-2
CDR3 length: 13
V gene: TRBV29-1
CDR3 protein: SVEMSRGNTGELF

J gene: TRBJ2-7
CDR3 length: 10
V gene: TRBV25-1
CDR3 protein: ASSDHSYEQY

J gene: TRBJ2-5
CDR3 length: 14
V gene: TRBV5-1
CDR3 protein: ASSFTSGSIQETQY

J gene: TRBJ2-6
CDR3 length: 15
V gene: TRBV5-1
CDR3 protein: ASSFTPGDAGANVLT

J gene: TRBJ1-5
CDR3 length: 10
V gene: TRBV7-2
CDR3 protein: ASSLGSQPQH

J gene: TRBJ2-5
CDR3 length: 9
V gene: TRBV7-2
CDR3 protein: ASSLEMTQY

J gene: TRBJ2-1
CDR3 length: 14
V gene: TRBV7-9
CDR3 protein: ASSYYQDGVSDEQF

J gene: TRBJ2-7
CDR3 length: 15
V gene: TRBV9
CDR3 protein: ASSVGGLGTRSYEQY

J gene: TRBJ1-1
CDR3 length: 9
V gene: TRBV7-3
CDR3 protein: AAEMNTEAF

J gene: TRBJ2-3
CDR3 length: 17
V gene: TRBV5-1
CDR3 protein: ASSLSGTSGRTDTDTQY

J gene: TRBJ2-5
CDR3 length: 11
V gene: TRBV6-5
CDR3 protein: ASSFTGKETQY

J gene: TRBJ1-2
CDR3 length: 12
V gene: TRBV29-1
CDR3 protein: SARGQGAGNGYT

J gene: TRBJ1-1
CDR3 length: 12
V gene: TRBV2
CDR3 protein: ASSVSGADTEAF

J gene: TRBJ2-4
CDR3 length: 13
V gene: TRBV7-2
CDR3 protein: ASSSPTGVKNIQY

J gene: TRBJ2-3
CDR3 length: 13
V gene: TRBV5-1
CDR3 protein: ASSLSARVTDTQY

J gene: TRBJ2-5
CDR3 length: 15
V gene: TRBV23-1
CDR3 protein: ASTPRGGQVDQETQY

J gene: TRBJ1-1
CDR3 length: 11
V gene: TRBV10-3
CDR3 protein: AISEAGNTEAF

J gene: TRBJ1-1
CDR3 length: 10
V gene: TRBV18
CDR3 protein: ASSPRVAEAF

J gene: TRBJ1-2
CDR3 length: 12
V gene: TRBV10-3
CDR3 protein: AISEQTTNYGYT

J gene: TRBJ1-3
CDR3 length: 12
V gene: TRBV4-2
CDR3 protein: ASSREGRGNTIY

J gene: TRBJ2-1
CDR3 length: 10
V gene: TRBV29-1
CDR3 protein: SVWDGVNEQF

J gene: TRBJ1-5
CDR3 length: 12
V gene: TRBV30
CDR3 protein: AWSVERHNQPQH

J gene: TRBJ1-2
CDR3 length: 12
V gene: TRBV5-1
CDR3 protein: ASSSLQGLYGYT

J gene: TRBJ1-5
CDR3 length: 10
V gene: TRBV29-1
CDR3 protein: SVSDGNQPQH

J gene: TRBJ2-4
CDR3 length: 11
V gene: TRBV10-3
CDR3 protein: AISEVVSDIQY

J gene: TRBJ2-3
CDR3 length: 13
V gene: TRBV29-1
CDR3 protein: SVRRGGTAPDTQY

J gene: TRBJ2-1
CDR3 length: 12
V gene: TRBV30
CDR3 protein: AWVTSGMVNEQF

J gene: TRBJ2-4
CDR3 length: 10
V gene: TRBV30
CDR3 protein: AWSEGVGIQY

J gene: TRBJ1-1
CDR3 length: 11
V gene: TRBV29-1
CDR3 protein: SVAEPHGTEAF

J gene: TRBJ2-1
CDR3 length: 11
V gene: TRBV30
CDR3 protein: AWSVAGYNEQF

J gene: TRBJ2-3
CDR3 length: 13
V gene: TRBV5-1
CDR3 protein: ASSRRTGSTDTQY

J gene: TRBJ1-1
CDR3 length: 11
V gene: TRBV30
CDR3 protein: AWSGGRNTEAF

J gene: TRBJ2-5
CDR3 length: 13
V gene: TRBV18
CDR3 protein: ASSTGTGSGETQY

J gene: TRBJ2-7
CDR3 length: 9
V gene: TRBV23-1
CDR3 protein: ASSLSLGQY

J gene: TRBJ2-7
CDR3 length: 13
V gene: TRBV28
CDR3 protein: ASEGRAQVAYEQY

J gene: TRBJ2-1
CDR3 length: 11
V gene: TRBV7-2
CDR3 protein: ASSFTGGPEQF

J gene: TRBJ2-4
CDR3 length: 14
V gene: TRBV6-5
CDR3 protein: ASSYSRSLTGNIQY

J gene: TRBJ2-5
CDR3 length: 13
V gene: TRBV5-6
CDR3 protein: ASSLGPGRQETQY

J gene: TRBJ2-7
CDR3 length: 9
V gene: TRBV30
CDR3 protein: ACGTDYEQY

J gene: TRBJ2-7
CDR3 length: 13
V gene: TRBV7-6
CDR3 protein: ASSARYTGSLEQY

J gene: TRBJ2-7
CDR3 length: 9
V gene: TRBV29-1
CDR3 protein: SVGLVGEQY

J gene: TRBJ2-5
CDR3 length: 11
V gene: TRBV29-1
CDR3 protein: SARTSGRETQY

J gene: TRBJ1-1
CDR3 length: 10
V gene: TRBV29-1
CDR3 protein: SVTGGGTEAF

J gene: TRBJ1-5
CDR3 length: 11
V gene: TRBV29-1
CDR3 protein: SVAISGDQPQH

J gene: TRBJ2-5
CDR3 length: 12
V gene: TRBV7-6
CDR3 protein: ASSLNSGQETQY

J gene: TRBJ2-5
CDR3 length: 11
V gene: TRBV29-1
CDR3 protein: SVEGRAQETQY

J gene: TRBJ1-1
CDR3 length: 12
V gene: TRBV10-3
CDR3 protein: AISGGGSGTEAF

J gene: TRBJ1-1
CDR3 length: 12
V gene: TRBV7-2
CDR3 protein: ASAQQGRNTEAF

J gene: TRBJ2-1
CDR3 length: 14
V gene: TRBV5-4
CDR3 protein: ASSLSGAGGISEQF

J gene: TRBJ2-2
CDR3 length: 16
V gene: TRBV4-1
CDR3 protein: ASSQAIRVLADPGELF

J gene: TRBJ1-4
CDR3 length: 12
V gene: TRBV4-3
CDR3 protein: ASSQGWTNEKLF

J gene: TRBJ1-6
CDR3 length: 11
V gene: TRBV6-5
CDR3 protein: ASSRQGGSPLH